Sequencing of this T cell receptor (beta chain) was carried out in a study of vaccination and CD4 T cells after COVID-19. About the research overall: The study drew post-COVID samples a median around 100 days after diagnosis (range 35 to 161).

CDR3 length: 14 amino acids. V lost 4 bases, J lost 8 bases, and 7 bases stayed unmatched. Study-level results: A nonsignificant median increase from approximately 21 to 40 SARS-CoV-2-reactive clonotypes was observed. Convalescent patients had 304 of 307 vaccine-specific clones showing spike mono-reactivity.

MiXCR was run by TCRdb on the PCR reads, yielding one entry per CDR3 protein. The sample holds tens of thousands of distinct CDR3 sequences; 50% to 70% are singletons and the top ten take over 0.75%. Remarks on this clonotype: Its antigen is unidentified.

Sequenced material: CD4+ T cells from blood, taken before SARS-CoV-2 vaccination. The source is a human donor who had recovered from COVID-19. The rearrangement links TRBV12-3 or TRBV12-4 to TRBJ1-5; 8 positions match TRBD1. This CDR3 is CASSSRTGLEPQHF. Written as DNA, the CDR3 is TGTGCCAGCAGTTCAAGGACAGGGCTGGAGCCCCAGCATTTT.